This T cell receptor beta chain was sequenced in a study of blood T cell repertoires in COVID-19 (dated by TCRdb to the early 2020s). Study-level background: Samples from collaborators originated in the United States, Italy and Spain and spanned both the acute and convalescent phases of COVID-19. Nearly every sample came with metadata listing a de-identified subject ID, COVID-19 status, age in years and sex. Samples came from the ongoing ImmuneRACE study (first 160 participants) plus 1,254 subjects from 6 global collaborators. The repertoires were made available in a free public database intended to serve as a resource for research on the immune response to SARS-CoV-2. Where available, HLA class I and class II types were taken from metadata supplied by the sample provider and were not determined by assay-based typing. The material from the prospective study consisted of cDNA or gDNA derived from T cells, B-cell-depleted T cells, or PBMCs. The dataset comprised deeply sampled blood TCRbeta repertoires from subjects exposed to, actively infected with, or recovered from COVID-19. What the research found in general, with its limitations: Clinical and demographic metadata were provided uncurated, with the amount varying by source and participant.

Each collaborating institution followed its own protocols to collect whole blood in K2EDTA tubes. For TCRbeta analysis, collaborator samples were shipped as frozen whole blood, as isolated PBMCs, or as DNA extracted from either sample type. The CDR3 spans 13 residues, from the cysteine through the phenylalanine. Only the CDR3 DNA is retained, 39 bases long and in frame from the first base. The trim is 5 bases for V and 0 bases for J, with a gap of 7 bases between the germline ends. CDR1 and CDR2 are drawn from the germline V gene: KGHSH, LQKENI. In the case of this clone: This clone's antigen is unknown. No base qualities exist here, and no much larger clone lies one base off it.

TCRbeta CDR3 regions were amplified from genomic DNA by means of the immunoSEQ Assay, a bias-controlled multiplex PCR. The original pipeline was this. Nucleated cell counts per sample were estimated from amplification of reference gene primers within the assay. To quantify the absolute abundance of each unique TCRbeta CDR3 rearrangement, sequence reads were collapsed and filtered. Productive Simpson clonality was computed per sample as the square root of Simpson's diversity index over productive rearrangements. Sourced from immuneACCESS, this table was stored by TCRdb with only in-frame sequences that have V and J called. A share of the clones is absent; for the studies checked, an unresolved V gene accounts for under half, and the remainder has no known explanation. The D gene and trimming were derived from the DNA, and the V and J assignments and clone size from that table. In all, the sample holds about 64,000 clones, and about nine tenths of those were seen once. The ten largest make up 1.5% to 2% of the sample.

The sequence is built from TRBV18 and TRBJ1-1, with the D gene call left open. The TCR originated in a human donor in a cohort sampled during active COVID-19. The sequencing input was peripheral blood. The CDR3 has the sequence CASSESMNTEAFF. The DNA is as follows: TGTGCCAGCTCAGAATCTATGAACACTGAAGCTTTCTTT.